This T cell receptor (beta chain) was sequenced in a study of beta chain features in type 1 diabetes. For the study at large: Patients did not differ from healthy donors in age, gender or cell yield.

Study-level points and caveats: A moderate, significant TCRB CDR3 shortening appeared in type 1 diabetes across four CD4+ subsets. Naive, central memory and regulatory TCRB repertoires appeared more similar among patients than healthy donors. Whatever favoring of shorter templates PCR might show would apply equally to patients and controls.

Expressed TCRB transcripts were sequenced because the entire RNA isolate underwent reverse transcription. Here immunoSEQ multiplex PCR was the method, and the copy in TCRdb shows in-frame clones only, minus some. The table lists approximately 280,000 clones, 14% to 15% of them singletons. Points on this clone: Its matching antigen is unknown.

Trimming shortened V by 2 bases and J by 1 base, and 3 bases separated the two germline ends. This CDR3 has 12 amino acids. Germline CDR1 MNHNS, CDR2 SASEGT. The V gene is TRBV6-1, the J gene TRBJ2-7, with D uncertain. Sequencing input: naive CD4+ T cells from blood. The sequence was obtained from a man aged 18 to 35 with type 1 diabetes. The CDR3 DNA follows: TGTGCCAGCAGTGAACGGTCCTACGAGCAGTACTTC. This sequence encodes CASSERSYEQYF.